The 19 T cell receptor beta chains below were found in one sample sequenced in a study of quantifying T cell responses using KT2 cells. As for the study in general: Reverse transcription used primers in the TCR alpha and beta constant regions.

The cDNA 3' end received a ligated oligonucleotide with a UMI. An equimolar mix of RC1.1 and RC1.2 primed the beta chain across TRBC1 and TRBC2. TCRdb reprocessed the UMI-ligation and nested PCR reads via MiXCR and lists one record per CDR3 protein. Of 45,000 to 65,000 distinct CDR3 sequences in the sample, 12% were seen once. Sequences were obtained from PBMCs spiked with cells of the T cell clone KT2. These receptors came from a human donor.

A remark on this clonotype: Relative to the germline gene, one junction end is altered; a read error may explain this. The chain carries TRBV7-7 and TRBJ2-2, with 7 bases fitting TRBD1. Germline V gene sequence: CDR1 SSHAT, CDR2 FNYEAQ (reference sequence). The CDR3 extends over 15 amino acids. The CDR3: CASSPDRVNTGELFF. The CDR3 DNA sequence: TGTGCTAGCAGCCCTGACAGGGTGAACACCGGGGAGCTGTTTTTT. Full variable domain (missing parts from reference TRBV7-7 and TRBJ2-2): GAGVSQSPRYKVTKRGQDVTLRCDPISSHATLYWYQQALGQGPEFLTYFNYEAQPDKSGLPSDRFSAERPEGSISTLTIQRTEQRDSAMYRCASSPDRVNTGELFFGEGSRLTVL.

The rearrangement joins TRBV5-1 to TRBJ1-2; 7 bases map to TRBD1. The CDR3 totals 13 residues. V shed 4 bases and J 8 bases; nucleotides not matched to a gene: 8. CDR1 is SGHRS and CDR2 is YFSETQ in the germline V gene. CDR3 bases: TGCGCCAGCAGCGGGTCCACAGGGGAAGGCTACACCTTC. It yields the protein CASSGSTGEGYTF.

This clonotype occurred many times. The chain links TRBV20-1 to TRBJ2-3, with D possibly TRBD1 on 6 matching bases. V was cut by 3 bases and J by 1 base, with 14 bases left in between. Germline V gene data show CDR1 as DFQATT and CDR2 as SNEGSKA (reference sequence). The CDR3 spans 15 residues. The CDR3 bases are TGCAGTGCTAGGGGAAAGGGACATCGCACAGATACGCAGTATTTT. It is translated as CSARGKGHRTDTQYF.

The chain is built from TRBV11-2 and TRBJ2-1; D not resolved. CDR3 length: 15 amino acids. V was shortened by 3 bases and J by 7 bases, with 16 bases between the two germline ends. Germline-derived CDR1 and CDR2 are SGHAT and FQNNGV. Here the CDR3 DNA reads TGTGCCAGCAGCTTGAGTGTTGGCGTCGGGAATGAGCAGTTCTTC. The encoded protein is CASSLSVGVGNEQFF.

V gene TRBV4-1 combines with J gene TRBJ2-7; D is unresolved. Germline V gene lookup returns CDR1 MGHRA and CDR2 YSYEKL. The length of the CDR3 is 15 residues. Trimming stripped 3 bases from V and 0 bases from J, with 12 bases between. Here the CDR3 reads CASSHRFGDSYEQYF. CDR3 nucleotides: TGCGCCAGCAGCCACAGATTTGGGGACTCCTACGAGCAGTACTTC.

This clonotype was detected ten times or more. The CDR3 protein is CASGLNAGTGYTF. In DNA, the CDR3 is TGTGCTAGTGGTTTGAATGCAGGGACTGGCTACACCTTC. The rearrangement links TRBV12-5 to TRBJ1-2, with D possibly matching TRBD1 (5 bases). The germline V gene encodes CDR1 LGHNT and CDR2 FRNRAP. Trimming removed 2 bases from V and 7 bases from J, with 11 bases in between. The CDR3 is 13 amino acids.

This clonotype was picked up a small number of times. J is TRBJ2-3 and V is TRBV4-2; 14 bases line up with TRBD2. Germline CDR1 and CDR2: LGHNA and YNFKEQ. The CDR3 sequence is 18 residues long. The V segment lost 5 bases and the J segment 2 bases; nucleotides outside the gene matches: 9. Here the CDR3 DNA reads TGTGCCAGCAGCTGGAAGACTAGCGGGGGGGAGGACACAGATACGCAGTATTTT. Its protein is CASSWKTSGGEDTDTQYF.

This CDR3 reads CASSGDRGRGENTEAFF. In nucleotides, the CDR3 is TGTGCCAGCAGCGGGGACCGTGGCAGGGGTGAGAACACTGAAGCTTTCTTT. This chain joins TRBV7-9 and TRBJ1-1; D might be TRBD1 (6 bases). V was cut by 5 bases and J by 1 base, with 20 bases left in between. Germline loops: CDR1 SEHNR, CDR2 FQNEAQ (reference sequence). This CDR3 comprises 17 residues.

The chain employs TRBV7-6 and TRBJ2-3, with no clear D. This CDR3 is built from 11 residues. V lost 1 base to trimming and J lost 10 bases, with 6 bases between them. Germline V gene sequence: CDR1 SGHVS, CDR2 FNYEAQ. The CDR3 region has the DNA TGTGCCAGCAGCTTAGGTGCATCGCAGTATTTT. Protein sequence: CASSLGASQYF.

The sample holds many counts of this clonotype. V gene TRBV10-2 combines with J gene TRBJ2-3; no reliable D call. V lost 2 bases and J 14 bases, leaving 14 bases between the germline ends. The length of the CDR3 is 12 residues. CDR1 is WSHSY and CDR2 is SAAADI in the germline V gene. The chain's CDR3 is CASSEVFAQAYF. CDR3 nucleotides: TGCGCCAGCAGTGAGGTATTCGCTCAGGCGTATTTT.

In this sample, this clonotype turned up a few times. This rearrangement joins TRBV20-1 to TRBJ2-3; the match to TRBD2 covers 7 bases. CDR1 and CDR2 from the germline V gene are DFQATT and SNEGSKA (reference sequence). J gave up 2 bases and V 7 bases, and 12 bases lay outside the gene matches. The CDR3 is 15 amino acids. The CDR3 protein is CSGTAGRGTTDTQYF. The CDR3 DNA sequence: TGCAGTGGGACGGCGGGGCGGGGGACCACAGATACGCAGTATTTT.

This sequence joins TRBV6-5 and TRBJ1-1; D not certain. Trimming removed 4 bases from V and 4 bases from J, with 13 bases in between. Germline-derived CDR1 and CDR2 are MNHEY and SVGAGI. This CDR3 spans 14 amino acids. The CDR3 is CASSSQRRGTEAFF. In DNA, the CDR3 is TGTGCCAGCAGTTCCCAGCGACGCGGCACTGAAGCTTTCTTT.

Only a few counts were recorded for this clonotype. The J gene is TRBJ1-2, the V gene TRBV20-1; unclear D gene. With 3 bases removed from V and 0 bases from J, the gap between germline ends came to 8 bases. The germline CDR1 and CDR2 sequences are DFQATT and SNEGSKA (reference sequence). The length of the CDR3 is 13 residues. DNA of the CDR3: TGCAGTGCTAGGTTCCGGGCTAACTATGGCTACACCTTC. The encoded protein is CSARFRANYGYTF.

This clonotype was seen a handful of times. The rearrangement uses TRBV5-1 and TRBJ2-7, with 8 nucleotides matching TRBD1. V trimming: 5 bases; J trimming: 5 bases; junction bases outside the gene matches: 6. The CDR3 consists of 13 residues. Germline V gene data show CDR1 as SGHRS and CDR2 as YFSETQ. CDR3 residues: CASRLGQGHEQYF. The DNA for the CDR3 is TGCGCCAGCAGACTAGGACAGGGACACGAGCAGTACTTC.

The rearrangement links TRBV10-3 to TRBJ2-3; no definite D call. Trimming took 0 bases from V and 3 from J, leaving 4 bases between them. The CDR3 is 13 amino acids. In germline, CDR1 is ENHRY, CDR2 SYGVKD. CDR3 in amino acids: CAISESTTDTQYF. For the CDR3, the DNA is TGTGCCATCAGTGAGTCGACGACAGATACGCAGTATTTT.

The CDR3 DNA follows: TGCGCCAGCAGTTCGGAATGGGGTTCTACAGATACGCAGTATTTT. Amino acid sequence: CASSSEWGSTDTQYF. This chain links TRBV5-1 with TRBJ2-3; D is undetermined. V lost 5 bases to trimming and J lost 3 bases, with 16 bases between them. The CDR3 consists of 15 residues. CDR1 SGHRS and CDR2 YFSETQ come from the germline V gene.

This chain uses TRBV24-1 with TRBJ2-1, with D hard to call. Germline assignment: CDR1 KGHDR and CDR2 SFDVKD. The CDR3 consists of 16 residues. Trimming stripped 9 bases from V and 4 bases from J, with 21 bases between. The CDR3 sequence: CATSNTGSSGYNEQFF. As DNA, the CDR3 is TGTGCCACCTCAAACACCGGCTCGTCGGGTTACAATGAGCAGTTCTTC.

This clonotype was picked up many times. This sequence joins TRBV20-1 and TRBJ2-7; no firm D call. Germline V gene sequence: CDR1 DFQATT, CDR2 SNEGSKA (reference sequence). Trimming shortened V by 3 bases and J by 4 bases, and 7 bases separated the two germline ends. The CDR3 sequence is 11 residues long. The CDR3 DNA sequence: TGCAGTGCTAGGGTGACATACGAGCAGTACTTC. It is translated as CSARVTYEQYF.

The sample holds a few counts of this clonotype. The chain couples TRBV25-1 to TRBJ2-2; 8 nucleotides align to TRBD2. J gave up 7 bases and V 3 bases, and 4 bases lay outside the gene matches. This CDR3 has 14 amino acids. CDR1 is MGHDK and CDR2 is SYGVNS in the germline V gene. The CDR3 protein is CASSETSESGELFF. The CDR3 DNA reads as TGTGCCAGCAGTGAGACTAGCGAGAGCGGGGAGCTGTTTTTT. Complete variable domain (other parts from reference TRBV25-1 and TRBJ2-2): EADIYQTPRYLVIGTGKKITLECSQTMGHDKMYWYQQDPGMELHLIHYSYGVNSTEKGDLSSESTVSRIRTEHFPLTLESARPSHTSQYLCASSETSESGELFFGEGSRLTVL.